This is a list of T cell receptor beta chains from one sample in a study of OX40 agonist ivuxolimab in advanced cancers. TCRdb's table, derived via immunoSEQ multiplex PCR, lists solely in-frame clones and lacks some. The sample includes about 50,000 clones, around 90% of them seen just once. This specimen was CD4+ or CD8+ T cells sorted from blood, taken in a trial of the OX40 agonist ivuxolimab. These receptors originate from an adult with an advanced solid tumor such as melanoma, head and neck, liver or kidney cancer. CDR3s include the opening cysteine and the closing phenylalanine or tryptophan. A D gene is named only where the DNA matches it firmly. A row's size may be missing; if present it is once, few, many or a size class.

TRBV19	NA	TRBJ2-5	NA	TGTGCCAGTAGTATTTTTCTCGGGCCAGGGCCAGAGACCCAGTACTTC	CASSIFLGPGPETQYF
TRBV7-9	NA	TRBJ1-1	TRBD1	TGTGCCAGCAGCCCCGAGGACAGGGTGAACACTGAAGCTTTCTTT	CASSPEDRVNTEAFF
TRBV11-2	NA	TRBJ1-1	NA	TGTGCCAGCAGCTTGGGACTGAACACTGAAGCTTTCTTT	CASSLGLNTEAFF
TRBV7-7	NA	TRBJ1-5	TRBD1	TGTGCTAGCAGCTTATGGGGACAGGGGGCGGGTCAGCCCCAGCATTTT	CASSLWGQGAGQPQHF
TRBV5-8	NA	TRBJ2-1	NA	TGTGCCAGCAGCTTGGCCGCGGGCAGGGTGAATGAGCAGTTCTTC	CASSLAAGRVNEQFF
TRBV19	once	TRBJ1-1	NA	TGTGCCAGTAGTATTAAGGGCCTGAACACTGAAGCTTTCTTT	CASSIKGLNTEAFF
TRBV6-6	NA	TRBJ1-5	NA	TGTGCCAGCAGTTACCCCCCAGGGGTCAATCAGCCCCAGCATTTT	CASSYPPGVNQPQHF
TRBV7-9	NA	TRBJ2-7	TRBD2	TGTGCCAGCAGCCCAAAGGGACTAGCGGGACAAGGAGAGCAGTACTTC	CASSPKGLAGQGEQYF
TRBV6-1	NA	TRBJ1-5	NA	TGTGCCAGCAGTGAAGGTTGGACGATCCAGCATTTT	CASSEGWTIQHF
TRBV6-7	NA	TRBJ1-5	NA	TGTGCCAGCAACCCTGGACAGTGGAATCAGCCCCAGCATTTT	CASNPGQWNQPQHF
TRBV15	NA	TRBJ2-5	NA	TGTGCCACCAGCAGAAAGCCCGGTCACGGAGTCCAAGAGACCCAGTACTTC	CATSRKPGHGVQETQYF
TRBV28	once	TRBJ2-7	NA	TGTGCCAGCAGTTTATTGGGTTCCTACGAGCAGTACTTC	CASSLLGSYEQYF
TRBV9	NA	TRBJ1-1	NA	TGTGCCAGCAGCGTCTTTCCCGAGAACACTGAAGCTTTCTTT	CASSVFPENTEAFF
TRBV19	NA	TRBJ2-1	TRBD2	TGTGCCAGTAGTGCTAGCGGGGGTTACAATGAGCAGTTCTTC	CASSASGGYNEQFF
TRBV15	NA	TRBJ1-4	NA	TGTGCCACCACCTCAACAGGCCGGTCTAATGAAAAACTGTTTTTT	CATTSTGRSNEKLFF
TRBV9	NA	TRBJ2-2	NA	TGTGCCAGCAGCGCGGACACCGGGGAGCTGTTTTTT	CASSADTGELFF
TRBV27	NA	TRBJ2-6	NA	TGTGCCAGCAGAATCAGCACTGGGGCCAACGTCCTGACTTTC	CASRISTGANVLTF
TRBV10-2	NA	TRBJ1-2	NA	TGCGCCAGCAGTGGTCCGATGGGACTAACTTATGGCTACACCTTC	CASSGPMGLTYGYTF
TRBV18	NA	TRBJ2-5	NA	TGTGCCAGCTCACCACGTACTGAGACCCAGTACTTC	CASSPRTETQYF
TRBV7-2	NA	TRBJ2-2	TRBD2	TGTGCCAGCAGCCCGCCCCGGGCGGGGGGCATAAACACCGGGGAGCTGTTTTTT	CASSPPRAGGINTGELFF
TRBV14	NA	TRBJ2-5	TRBD1	TGTGCCAGCAGCCAATACAGGGGGCCAGAGACCCAGTACTTC	CASSQYRGPETQYF
TRBV19	NA	TRBJ2-1	NA	TGTGCCAGTAGTATTGGTTTCTATACCTACAATGAGCAGTTCTTC	CASSIGFYTYNEQFF
TRBV27	NA	TRBJ2-1	TRBD2	TGTGCCAGCAGTTTCGGGCTAGCGGGAATCTACAATGAGCAGTTCTTC	CASSFGLAGIYNEQFF
TRBV5-1	NA	TRBJ1-1	NA	TGCGCCAGCAGCTTGGTCAGACGCGGGTTGAACACTGAAGCTTTCTTT	CASSLVRRGLNTEAFF
TRBV19	NA	TRBJ2-7	NA	TGTGCCAGTGGACCTCAGGGGAGTTTCTCCGAGCAGTACTTC	CASGPQGSFSEQYF
TRBV4-1	NA	TRBJ1-2	NA	TGCGCCAGCAGCCAAGCACTGGGCCAGAATGGCTACACCTTC	CASSQALGQNGYTF
TRBV6-5	NA	TRBJ1-1	NA	TGTGCCAGCAGTTCGGGGGGATTCACTGAAGCTTTCTTT	CASSSGGFTEAFF
TRBV27	NA	TRBJ2-3	NA	TGTGCCAGCAGTGGGGTCCTCGGGACTGCTACGCAGTATTTT	CASSGVLGTATQYF
TRBV6-1	NA	TRBJ1-1	NA	TGTGCCAGCAGCCCCGGGCCCAACACTGAAGCTTTCTTT	CASSPGPNTEAFF
TRBV4-1	NA	TRBJ2-2	TRBD2	TGCGCCAGCAGCCAGGAACCGGGACTAGCGGCCGGGGAGCTGTTTTTT	CASSQEPGLAAGELFF
TRBV27	NA	TRBJ2-3	NA	TGTGCCAGCAGTCAGCGCGGCGGACGCACAGATACGCAGTATTTT	CASSQRGGRTDTQYF
TRBV7-3	NA	TRBJ2-7	TRBD2	TGTGCCAGCAGCCCAGCGGGAGCATCCTACGAGCAGTACTTC	CASSPAGASYEQYF
TRBV5-6	NA	TRBJ1-2	NA	TGTGCCAGCAGTCCCTCCACACGGCCTACTAACTATGGCTACACCTTC	CASSPSTRPTNYGYTF
TRBV7-8	NA	TRBJ2-3	NA	TGTGCCAGCAGCTTAGGTCAGGGCAGCACAGATACGCAGTATTTT	CASSLGQGSTDTQYF
TRBV5-1	NA	TRBJ1-6	TRBD1	TGCGCCAGCAGCTCTCTAGGGACAGGCTATTCACCCCTCCACTTT	CASSSLGTGYSPLHF
TRBV19	NA	TRBJ2-1	TRBD2	TGTGCCAGTAGGCTAGCGGGAGGGGGCTACAATGAGCAGTTCTTC	CASRLAGGGYNEQFF
TRBV2	NA	TRBJ2-3	NA	TGTGCCAGCACCATTCAGATCGGGACTAGCACAGATACGCAGTATTTT	CASTIQIGTSTDTQYF
TRBV11-1	NA	TRBJ2-3	NA	TGTGCCAGCAGCAGCGCCGACGGGTCTCCAAGCACAGATACGCAGTATTTT	CASSSADGSPSTDTQYF
TRBV4-1	NA	TRBJ1-2	TRBD1	TGCGCCAGCAGCCTCCGGGACAGTTCTAACTATGGCTACACCTTC	CASSLRDSSNYGYTF
TRBV5-1	NA	TRBJ1-1	NA	TGCGCCAGCAGCTTGGGGTCACAGGCTGAAGCTTTCTTT	CASSLGSQAEAFF
TRBV27	NA	TRBJ1-5	NA	TGTGCCAGCAGCCCCCGGGACCCAAAGCATTTT	CASSPRDPKHF
TRBV7-6	NA	TRBJ2-1	TRBD1	TGTGCCAGCAGCCAGGACAGGAGCTCCTACAATGAGCAGTTCTTC	CASSQDRSSYNEQFF
TRBV13	NA	TRBJ2-3	NA	TGTGCCAGCAGCTTCCGGGGGGCCACCGAGGGGTATTTT	CASSFRGATEGYF
TRBV27	NA	TRBJ1-5	NA	TGTGCCAGCAGTTTCACAGGACTTAGCAATCAGCCCCAGCATTTT	CASSFTGLSNQPQHF
TRBV5-4	NA	TRBJ1-2	TRBD1	TGTGCCAGCAGCCAAACAGGGGGGATCTATGGCTACACCTTC	CASSQTGGIYGYTF
TRBV14	NA	TRBJ2-1	TRBD1	TGTGCCAGCAGCCCGACAGGGTTCAATGAGCAGTTCTTC	CASSPTGFNEQFF
TRBV7-8	NA	TRBJ2-2	TRBD1	TGTGCCAGCAGCCTGGGACAGGGATACACCGGGGAGCTGTTTTTT	CASSLGQGYTGELFF
TRBV18	few	TRBJ2-1	NA	TGTGCCAGCTCACCCAGCGGTCCCTCCTACAATGAGCAGTTCTTC	CASSPSGPSYNEQFF
TRBV30	once	TRBJ1-3	NA	TGTGCCTGGGGACCGGCCGGGGGCAGAGGAAACACCATATATTTT	CAWGPAGGRGNTIYF
TRBV4-1	NA	TRBJ1-5	NA	TGCGCCAGCAGCCAAGGGGGGGGGCACCAGCCCCAGCATTTT	CASSQGGGHQPQHF
TRBV9	NA	TRBJ2-1	NA	TGTGCCAGCAGCGTGTCCCCCGGAGGTGAGCAGTTCTTC	CASSVSPGGEQFF
TRBV5-1	NA	TRBJ2-2	NA	TGCGCCAGCAGCTTGGTTCCGGGGGGCCCCTCCGGGGAGCTGTTTTTT	CASSLVPGGPSGELFF
TRBV27	NA	TRBJ2-1	NA	TGTGCCAGCAGTCAGTACAATGAGCAGTTCTTC	CASSQYNEQFF